This T cell receptor beta chain is drawn from a study of cytomegalovirus exposure and HLA in healthy donors. Notes on the study in general: Most TCR sequences proved rare, with some public TCRs found in many donors.

This clone was counted a few times. Its antigen is not identified. PCR used 60 Vbeta primers and 13 Jbeta primers. The protocol was immunoSEQ multiplex PCR, while the TCRdb copy is restricted to in-frame clones and leaves out a portion. The table shows about 200,000 clones, with about 13% occurring only once. The ends were cut back, 2 bases at V and 2 bases at J, with 8 bases in the middle. Germline V gene lookup returns CDR1 SGHDN and CDR2 FVKESK. The CDR3 runs 14 residues. This clonotype was obtained from a man aged 45-65 years in good health and CMV-seropositive. The sample was PBMCs. V and J are TRBV14 and TRBJ2-3; D is undetermined. DNA for the CDR3: TGTGCCAGCAGCCAAAGAGCCCCCACAGATACGCAGTATTTT. As protein: CASSQRAPTDTQYF.